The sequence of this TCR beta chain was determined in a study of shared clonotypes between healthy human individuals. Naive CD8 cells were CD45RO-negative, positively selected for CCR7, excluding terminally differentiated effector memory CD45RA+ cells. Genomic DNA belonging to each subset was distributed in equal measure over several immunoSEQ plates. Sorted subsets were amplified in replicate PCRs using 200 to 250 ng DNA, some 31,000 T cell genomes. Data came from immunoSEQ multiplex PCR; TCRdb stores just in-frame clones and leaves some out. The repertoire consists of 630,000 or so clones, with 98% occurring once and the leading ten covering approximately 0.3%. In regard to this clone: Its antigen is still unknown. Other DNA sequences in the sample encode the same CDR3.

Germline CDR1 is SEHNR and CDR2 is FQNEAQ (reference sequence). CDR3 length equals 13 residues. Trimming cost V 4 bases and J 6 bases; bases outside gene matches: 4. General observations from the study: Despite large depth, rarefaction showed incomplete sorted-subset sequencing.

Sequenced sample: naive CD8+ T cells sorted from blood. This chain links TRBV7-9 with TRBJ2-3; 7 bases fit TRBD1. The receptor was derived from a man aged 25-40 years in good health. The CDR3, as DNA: TGTGCCAGCAGCTCCGACAGGGCCGATACGCAGTATTTT. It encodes CASSSDRADTQYF.